One sample yielded the 29 T cell receptor beta chains listed below, sequenced in a study of T cells in localized non-small cell lung cancer. The table came from immunoSEQ multiplex PCR; TCRdb's copy has only in-frame clones and leaves some out. The sample has 1,300 to 1,500 clones; 20% to 25% are singletons. Material: normal lung tissue next to the tumor, obtained before any cancer treatment. The source is a female donor older than 55 with stage II squamous cell lung carcinoma.

This clone was observed a handful of times. J is TRBJ1-5 and V is TRBV21-1; TRBD1 is the table's D call and was not checked against the DNA. TRBV21-1 is described as a pseudogene. The CDR3 runs 16 residues. CDR3 nucleotides: TGTGCCAGCAGCAAAGGCCGGGACAGGTCTAATCAGCCCCAGCATTTT. Its protein product is CASSKGRDRSNQPQHF.

This clone is categorized as large. V gene TRBV11-3 combines with J gene TRBJ2-7; maybe TRBD1 (5 bases). Between the trimmed V and J ends, which lost 5 bases and 6 bases, there was a span of 17 bases. Germline V gene lookup returns CDR1 SGHNT and CDR2 YENEEA. The length of the CDR3 is 14 residues. In DNA form, the CDR3 reads TGTGCCAGCAGCGGCCGACAGCCTCCCAGCGAGCAGTACTTC. Translating gives CASSGRQPPSEQYF.

In this sample, this clone is medium-sized. The CDR3 reads CASSVVGGMETDTQYF. The CDR3 region has the DNA TGTGCCAGCAGCGTAGTGGGGGGCATGGAGACAGATACGCAGTATTTT. The gene calls are TRBV9 and TRBJ2-3; D is possibly TRBD1 or TRBD2 (6 bases each). Germline lookup yields CDR1 SGDLS and CDR2 YYNGEE. V was shortened by 0 bases and J by 3 bases, with 14 bases between the two germline ends. CDR3 length equals 16 residues.

The V call is TRBV18, the J call TRBJ2-1; tentatively, D is TRBD2 (5 bases). There are 14 residues in the CDR3. Trimming removed 9 bases from V and 3 bases from J, with 15 bases in between. Germline values: CDR1 KGHSH, CDR2 LQKENI. As DNA, the CDR3 is TGTGCCAGTTCCACTATGAGGGACTACAATGAGCAGTTCTTC. Its translation is CASSTMRDYNEQFF.

The V and J genes are TRBV10-3 and TRBJ2-3; weak D call: TRBD2 (5 bases). Trimming removed 10 bases from V and 3 bases from J, with 17 bases in between. Per the germline V gene, CDR1 is ENHRY and CDR2 is SYGVKD. The CDR3 has 14 residues. The CDR3 DNA is TGTGCCAGCGCCCAGAAACTAGATACAGATACGCAGTATTTT. This encodes CASAQKLDTDTQYF.

This chain links TRBV30 with TRBJ2-7; D is undetermined. The CDR3 totals 13 residues. In germline, CDR1 is GTSNPN, CDR2 SVGIG (reference sequence). Trimming removed 2 bases from V and 5 bases from J, with 13 bases in between. Written as DNA, the CDR3 is TGTGCCTGGAGTCGGCCCCCGGAGCACGAGCAGTACTTC. Protein sequence: CAWSRPPEHEQYF. The full variable domain, completed using reference TRBV30 and TRBJ2-7, is SQTIHQWPATLVQPVGSPLSLECTVEGTSNPNLYWYRQAAGRGLQLLFYSVGIGQISSEVPQNLSASRPQDRQFILSSKKLLLSDSGFYLCAWSRPPEHEQYFGPGTRLTVT.

This clone is large. V gene TRBV6-8 combines with J gene TRBJ1-1; 8 bases are a match to TRBD1. There are 13 residues in the CDR3. Trimming removed 6 bases from V and 3 bases from J; junction bases left unmatched: 3. CDR1 MNHGY and CDR2 SAAAGT come from the germline V gene. The CDR3 is CASRKDRDTEAFF. The CDR3, as DNA: TGTGCCAGCAGGAAGGACAGGGACACTGAAGCTTTCTTT.

This clone is termed medium-sized (0.01 to 0.1%). The chain combines TRBV11-3 with TRBJ1-3, with D hard to call. This CDR3 is built from 15 residues. CDR1 and CDR2 (germline): SGHNT, YENEEA. V dropped 4 bases and J dropped 4 bases, with 14 bases sitting between them. CDR3 loop: CASSSPEGPGNTIYF. Written as DNA, the CDR3 is TGTGCCAGCAGCTCCCCTGAGGGTCCAGGAAACACCATATATTTT.

The gene calls are TRBV11-3 and TRBJ1-6; TRBD1 agrees at 9 bases. V shed 5 bases, J shed 4 bases, and the junction held 6 bases outside the gene matches. CDR1 SGHNT and CDR2 YENEEA come from the germline V gene. The CDR3 runs to 16 residues. The CDR3 nucleotides read TGTGCCAGCAGCAACGGACAGGGGTTTTATAATTCACCCCTCCACTTT. It specifies CASSNGQGFYNSPLHF.

The chain has TRBV10-3 and TRBJ1-5; no clear D gene. From germline, CDR1 is ENHRY and CDR2 SYGVKD. Trimming took 0 bases from V and 1 from J, leaving 7 bases between them. This CDR3 has 15 amino acids. CDR3 region: CAISESGGSNQPQHF. Written as DNA, the CDR3 is TGTGCCATCAGTGAGTCGGGTGGAAGCAATCAGCCCCAGCATTTT.

J is TRBJ1-1 and V is TRBV11-3; possibly TRBD1 for D (6 bases). This CDR3 spans 14 amino acids. CDR1 and CDR2 from the germline V gene are SGHNT and YENEEA. Trimming took 5 bases from V and 5 from J, leaving 15 bases between them. Here the CDR3 reads CASSQSDRPTEAFF. CDR3 nucleotides: TGTGCCAGCAGCCAAAGCGACAGGCCGACTGAAGCTTTCTTT.

The genes are TRBV6-8 and TRBJ2-5; D might be TRBD2 (5 bases). The CDR3 runs to 15 residues. Trimming took off 6 bases at V and 2 bases at J, with 16 bases between the two ends. Germline V CDR1 and CDR2: MNHGY, SAAAGT. The CDR3 sequence is CASSGENLVQETQYF. The CDR3 region has the DNA TGTGCCAGCAGCGGGGAGAACCTCGTACAAGAGACCCAGTACTTC.

The chain employs TRBV18 and TRBJ2-1; TRBD1 matches 7 bases. The CDR3 is 18 residues long. Germline lookup yields CDR1 KGHSH and CDR2 LQKENI. V lost 0 bases and J lost 4; bases outside the gene matches: 12. The CDR3 coding sequence is TGTGCCAGCTCACCACCGTCAGGGGGTACTTTATTTTACAATGAGCAGTTCTTC. Protein: CASSPPSGGTLFYNEQFF.

The chain carries TRBV30 and TRBJ2-7, with unresolved D. Trimming took 2 bases from V and 1 from J, leaving 12 bases between them. The CDR3 has 14 residues. The germline CDR1 and CDR2 sequences are GTSNPN and SVGIG (reference sequence). This chain's CDR3 is CAWSRQHHSYEQYF. CDR3 bases: TGTGCCTGGAGTCGGCAGCACCATTCCTACGAGCAGTACTTC. The whole variable domain, filled in from reference TRBV30 and TRBJ2-7, reads SQTIHQWPATLVQPVGSPLSLECTVEGTSNPNLYWYRQAAGRGLQLLFYSVGIGQISSEVPQNLSASRPQDRQFILSSKKLLLSDSGFYLCAWSRQHHSYEQYFGPGTRLTVT.

Only a few counts were recorded for this clone. The chain has TRBV6-8 and TRBJ2-2; D might be TRBD1 (5 bases). This CDR3 has 13 amino acids. V was clipped by 10 bases and J by 6 bases, with 15 bases between them. Looked up from germline, CDR1 is MNHGY and CDR2 is SAAAGT. This chain's CDR3 is CATEPGSAGELFF. The CDR3 coding sequence is TGTGCCACCGAACCAGGGTCCGCCGGGGAGCTGTTTTTT.

The chain is built from TRBV6-8 and TRBJ1-1; D is undetermined. Germline CDR1 reads MNHGY; CDR2 reads SAAAGT. The CDR3 contains 13 residues. The V and J ends lost 5 bases and 3 bases respectively, with 10 bases between them. The CDR3: CASSEPPYTEAFF. CDR3 nucleotide sequence: TGTGCCAGCAGTGAGCCCCCTTACACTGAAGCTTTCTTT.

The rearrangement links TRBV11-3 to TRBJ1-2, with 8 nucleotides matching TRBD1. Germline V CDR1 and CDR2: SGHNT, YENEEA. This CDR3 has 15 residues. Trimming took 3 bases from V and 1 from J; bases not matched to a gene: 4. CDR3 sequence: CASSFQGAFNYGYTF. CDR3 in DNA: TGTGCCAGCAGCTTTCAGGGGGCTTTTAACTATGGCTACACCTTC. The full variable domain, its missing parts supplied by reference TRBV11-3 and TRBJ1-2, is EAGVVQSPRYKIIEKKQPVAFWCNPISGHNTLYWYLQNLGQGPELLIRYENEEAVDDSQLPKDRFSAERLKGVDSTLKIQPAELGDSAVYLCASSFQGAFNYGYTFGSGTRLTVV.

V and J are TRBV19 and TRBJ2-6; D uncertain. Germline V lookup: CDR1 LNHDA, CDR2 SQIVND (reference sequence). The length of the CDR3 is 14 residues. V was clipped by 3 bases and J by 7 bases, with 10 bases between them. The CDR3, as DNA: TGTGCCAGTAGTATTCTTCTCGGAGCCAACGTCCTGACTTTC. Amino acids: CASSILLGANVLTF. The whole variable domain, remainder taken from reference TRBV19 and TRBJ2-6, is DGGITQSPKYLFRKEGQNVTLSCEQNLNHDAMYWYRQDPGQGLRLIYYSQIVNDFQKGDIAEGYSVSREKKESFPLTVTSAQKNPTAFYLCASSILLGANVLTFGAGSRLTVL.

The V call is TRBV19, the J call TRBJ2-6, with D possibly being TRBD1 or TRBD2 (5 bases each). Germline CDR1 is LNHDA and CDR2 is SQIVND (reference sequence). V gave up 5 bases and J gave up 2 bases, with 10 bases separating them. CDR3 length: 15 amino acids. CDR3 region: CASSGGRAGANVLTF. CDR3 in DNA: TGTGCCAGTAGTGGGGGAAGGGCTGGGGCCAACGTCCTGACTTTC.

By share, this clone counts as medium-sized. This sample also contains other DNA sequences that code for the same CDR3. Here the CDR3 reads CASSGQGAYEQYF. The CDR3 coding sequence is TGTGCCAGCAGCGGCCAGGGGGCTTACGAGCAGTACTTC. This chain connects TRBV9 to TRBJ2-7, with 8 positions matching TRBD1. With 3 bases clipped from V and 4 bases from J, the junction kept 3 bases outside the gene matches. CDR3 length equals 13 residues. The germline gives CDR1 SGDLS, CDR2 YYNGEE.

This clone appeared a single time. The chain is built from TRBV18 and TRBJ2-7, with 9 nucleotides matching TRBD1. The CDR3 is 15 residues long. With V trimmed by 3 bases and J by 5 bases, 8 bases remained unmatched. Germline loops: CDR1 KGHSH, CDR2 LQKENI. DNA for the CDR3: TGTGCCAGCTCACCGACCCGGGACAGGGACCACGAGCAGTACTTC. Residues: CASSPTRDRDHEQYF.

This clone has a handful of counts. V gene TRBV7-7 combines with J gene TRBJ1-4; D uncertain. Trimming stripped 5 bases from V and 2 bases from J, with 21 bases between. Germline V gene sequence: CDR1 SSHAT, CDR2 FNYEAQ (reference sequence). The CDR3 is 18 residues long. DNA for the CDR3: TGTGCCAGCAGCCCCCGGGCACGAGGGAGGGCCACTAATGAAAAACTGTTTTTT. It encodes CASSPRARGRATNEKLFF.

The table lists this clone with a few counts. This rearrangement joins TRBV6-8 to TRBJ2-2, with a tentative D call TRBD2 (5 bases). Germline V gives CDR1 MNHGY, CDR2 SAAAGT. The V and J ends lost 4 bases and 6 bases respectively, with 12 bases between them. The CDR3 totals 14 residues. CDR3 sequence reads: CASSSFPGAGELFF. The CDR3 bases are TGTGCCAGCAGTTCCTTCCCCGGGGCCGGGGAGCTGTTTTTT.

This clone is labeled medium-sized. J is TRBJ1-1 and V is TRBV7-2; D call uncertain. The V gene's germline CDR1 is SGHTA and CDR2 FQGNSA. The V gene lost 0 bases and the J gene lost 7 bases, with 9 bases spanning the gap. The CDR3 runs 13 residues. The CDR3 sequence is CASSLAGRNEAFF. CDR3 DNA sequence: TGTGCCAGCAGCTTAGCGGGCAGGAATGAAGCTTTCTTT.

This chain joins TRBV30 and TRBJ1-5; D unclear. Germline CDR1 GTSNPN, CDR2 SVGIG (reference sequence). This CDR3 is 12 amino acids long. V was shortened by 1 base and J by 3 bases, with 4 bases between the two germline ends. CDR3 region: CAWSDSNQPQHF. The CDR3 DNA reads TGTGCCTGGAGTGATTCCAATCAGCCCCAGCATTTT.

By proportion, this clone is medium-sized. CDR3 sequence: CASSLNTGSSYNEQFF. The CDR3 DNA reads TGTGCCAGCAGCCTAAACACTGGGAGCTCCTACAATGAGCAGTTCTTC. The rearrangement uses TRBV11-3 and TRBJ2-1; TRBD2 might be the D (5 bases). Per the germline V gene, CDR1 is SGHNT and CDR2 is YENEEA. V was clipped by 5 bases and J by 0 bases, with 14 bases between them. The CDR3 totals 16 residues. Using reference TRBV11-3 and TRBJ2-1 for the parts outside the CDR3, the full variable domain is EAGVVQSPRYKIIEKKQPVAFWCNPISGHNTLYWYLQNLGQGPELLIRYENEEAVDDSQLPKDRFSAERLKGVDSTLKIQPAELGDSAVYLCASSLNTGSSYNEQFFGPGTRLTVL.

The V call is TRBV11-3, the J call TRBJ1-2; weak D call: TRBD1 (6 bases). The V gene's germline CDR1 is SGHNT and CDR2 YENEEA. The CDR3 runs to 15 residues. Trimming removed 2 bases at V and 6 bases at J, with 16 bases between. CDR3 sequence (DNA): TGTGCCAGCAGCTTAAGGGGGACGACCGGGGATGGCTACACCTTC. This translates into CASSLRGTTGDGYTF.

This rearrangement joins TRBV19 to TRBJ1-3; the D gene is possibly TRBD1 (5 bases). Per the germline V gene, CDR1 is LNHDA and CDR2 is SQIVND (reference sequence). V was trimmed by 10 bases and J by 1 base, leaving 17 bases between them. The CDR3 spans 15 residues. The CDR3 nucleotides are TGTGCCACCCGCAGGCGGGGGAAATCTGGAAACACCATATATTTT. Translated: CATRRRGKSGNTIYF.

The chain has TRBV19 and TRBJ2-5; 11 bases match TRBD1. The J segment lost 3 bases and the V segment lost 5 bases, leaving 5 bases of the junction unmatched. There are 15 residues in the CDR3. In germline, CDR1 is LNHDA, CDR2 SQIVND (reference sequence). The CDR3 loop reads CASSADRGRKETQYF. DNA of the CDR3: TGTGCCAGTAGTGCGGACAGGGGGCGGAAAGAGACCCAGTACTTC.